This T cell receptor (beta chain) came from a study of CD8 T cells in ankylosing spondylitis. TCRdb redid the calling of the 5' RACE reads with MiXCR, one entry per CDR3 protein. Of around 91,000 distinct CDR3 sequences in the sample, about 9% are singletons; the top ten hold roughly 29%. Findings and limits, study-wide: Characteristic, it appeared, of ankylosing spondylitis blood was a TCR beta motif of fewer than 10 highly homologous variants.

This clonotype was observed a handful of times. The antigen is unknown. The CDR3 extends over 19 amino acids. The ends lost 4 bases at V and 0 bases at J; junction bases unmatched: 14. The sample taken for sequencing was blood, either unsorted or a sorted T cell fraction (not recorded which). The sequence was collected from a male donor with ankylosing spondylitis. V is TRBV12-3 or TRBV12-4 and J is TRBJ2-3; 9 nucleotides match TRBD1. CDR3 coding DNA: TGTGCCAGCAGTTCGCGGACAGGGGTTCCTTTAGTCAGCACAGATACGCAGTATTTT. This encodes CASSSRTGVPLVSTDTQYF.